A single TCR beta chain is shown here with its context. This sample stems from a study of blood T cell repertoires in COVID-19. For the study at large: Samples came from the United States, Italy and Spain, spanning acute and convalescent COVID-19. In each case, the material was cDNA or gDNA derived from T cells, B-cell-depleted T cells, or PBMCs.

Authors' methods: Amplification from reference gene primers served as the basis for estimated nucleated cell counts. Here immunoSEQ multiplex PCR was the method, and the copy in TCRdb shows in-frame clones only, minus some. The DNA was the basis for D and trimming; V, J and clone size are from that table. The repertoire holds over 65,000 clones, with 80% as singletons. The CDR3 runs 14 residues. The germline CDR1 and CDR2 sequences are SGDLS and YYNGEE. V was trimmed by 4 bases and J by 3 bases, leaving 11 bases between them. This receptor was obtained from a woman in her 40s with active or convalescent COVID-19. This chain links TRBV9 with TRBJ2-1, with unresolved D. Material: peripheral blood. CDR3 in DNA: TGTGCCAGCAGCCCAAGAACTGTCTACAATGAGCAGTTCTTC. The encoded protein is CASSPRTVYNEQFF.